This TCR beta chain is from a study of beta chain features in type 1 diabetes. Looked up from germline, CDR1 is SGHDN and CDR2 is FVKESK. The germline V and J ends were trimmed by 1 base and 7 bases, with 11 bases remaining between them. This CDR3 region has 14 residues. The authors took one heparinised blood draw, averaging about 120 mL, from each donor. Cell sorting via CD45RO/CCR7/CD25/CD127/CD95/CD27 was performed to obtain CD4+ naive, central memory, regulatory and stem cell-like memory cells. Without exception, sorted populations had purity beyond 95%. Many counts were recorded for this clone. The antigen remains undetermined. Study results and limitations: The naive, central memory and Treg TCRB repertoires looked more alike in patients than they did in healthy donors.

Expressed TCRB transcripts got sequenced, as all isolated RNA was reverse transcribed. Profiling relied on immunoSEQ multiplex PCR, and the TCRdb table lists in-frame clones only, not all of them. The table has 310,000 or so clones, 7.5% to 9% seen once. The chain employs TRBV14 and TRBJ2-1, with D unresolved. This TCR was recovered from a young woman in good health. Sequenced sample: central memory CD4+ T cells from blood. CDR3 DNA sequence: TGTGCCAGCAGCCAAGTGAATAGGTTTAATGAGCAGTTCTTC. Its protein product is CASSQVNRFNEQFF.